The present T cell receptor (beta chain) was sequenced within a study of PD-L1 blockade in urothelial cancer. TCRdb keeps only in-frame clones here, not all; method: immunoSEQ multiplex PCR. The sample records 85,000 to 90,000 clones, under 90% being singletons. Described time point: pretreatment peripheral blood. Germline-derived CDR1 and CDR2 are SGHRS and YFSETQ. The CDR3 is 15 residues long. Trimming pared 4 bases from V and 0 bases from J, leaving 14 bases between. The specimen comprised PBMCs, sampled around atezolizumab (anti-PD-L1) treatment. The receptor was derived from a man in his sixties with urothelial cancer. The chain links TRBV5-1 to TRBJ2-7, with TRBD2 as a possible D gene (5 bases). The CDR3 reads CASSRGQTSSYEQYF. CDR3 DNA: TGCGCCAGCAGCCGCGGGCAAACCAGCTCCTACGAGCAGTACTTC.